The 25 T cell receptor beta chains below were found in one sample sequenced in a study of T cells in Graves' hyperthyroidism and ophthalmopathy. RNA transcripts gave rise to amplified TCR beta CDR3 regions. The HTBI primer set was used in a first-round RT-PCR of the TCR CDR3. TCRdb ran MiXCR on the multiplex PCR reads and lists one entry per CDR3 protein. The table lists 30,000 to 45,000 distinct CDR3 sequences, around half of them singletons. Sequenced input: blood. The receptors shown here come from a man aged 35-49 years with Graves' ophthalmopathy.

The chain recombines TRBV19 with TRBJ2-3, with 7 bases identical to TRBD1. Trimming cost V 6 bases and J 2 bases; bases outside gene matches: 14. The CDR3 contains 17 residues. Germline loops: CDR1 LNHDA, CDR2 SQIVND (reference sequence). The CDR3 DNA reads as TGTGCCAGTAGCACTGGGGGACAGCCCCTAAACACAGATACGCAGTATTTT. It specifies CASSTGGQPLNTDTQYF. The whole variable domain, remainder taken from reference TRBV19 and TRBJ2-3, is DGGITQSPKYLFRKEGQNVTLSCEQNLNHDAMYWYRQDPGQGLRLIYYSQIVNDFQKGDIAEGYSVSREKKESFPLTVTSAQKNPTAFYLCASSTGGQPLNTDTQYFGPGTRLTVL.

This chain links TRBV12-3 or TRBV12-4 with TRBJ1-6; 8 bases line up with TRBD1. After removal of 6 bases from V and 7 bases from J, the junction contained 8 bases not matched to a gene. CDR3 length: 15 amino acids. The CDR3 protein is CASSLSTGANSPLHF. CDR3 nucleotides: TGTGCCAGCAGCCTATCGACAGGGGCGAATTCACCCCTCCACTTT.

In its sample, this clonotype was seen many times. Sequence at one end of the junction differs from germline and may be a read error. This sequence joins TRBV20-1 and TRBJ1-1, with D unclear. The CDR3 length is 12 residues. Germline CDR1 DFQATT, CDR2 SNEGSKA (reference sequence). The CDR3 DNA reads TGCAGTACCAGACCATCGAACACTGAAACTTTCTTT. Translated: CSTRPSNTETFF.

Many counts were recorded for this clonotype. The chain couples TRBV9 to TRBJ2-7, with TRBD2 as a possible D gene (6 bases). The V and J ends lost 4 bases and 2 bases respectively, with 13 bases between them. Germline loops: CDR1 SGDLS, CDR2 YYNGEE. The length of the CDR3 is 14 residues. In nucleotides, the CDR3 is TGTGCCAGCAGCCCTCGGACTAACACCTACGAGCAGTACTTC. The encoded protein is CASSPRTNTYEQYF.

The sample holds many counts of this clonotype. V is TRBV20-1 and J is TRBJ2-5, with 10 bases aligning to TRBD2. V gave up 2 bases and J gave up 5 bases; unmatched junction bases: 11. This CDR3 contains 16 residues. Germline CDR1 DFQATT, CDR2 SNEGSKA (reference sequence). The CDR3 reads CSARRASGGSRETQYF. CDR3 nucleotide sequence: TGCAGTGCTAGAAGGGCTAGCGGGGGAAGCCGCGAGACCCAGTACTTC.

There are many counts of this clonotype. The rearrangement uses TRBV11-3 and TRBJ2-7; the D gene is possibly TRBD2 (6 bases). The germline V gene encodes CDR1 SGHNT and CDR2 YENEEA. This CDR3 region has 12 residues. Trimming pared 4 bases from V and 7 bases from J, leaving 11 bases between. CDR3: CASSSGVGEQYF. The CDR3 DNA follows: TGTGCCAGCAGCTCGGGGGTAGGTGAGCAGTACTTC.

The chain is built from TRBV11-2 and TRBJ2-1, with TRBD1 as a possible D gene (7 bases). From germline, CDR1 is SGHAT and CDR2 FQNNGV. The CDR3 has 14 amino acids. V was cut by 6 bases and J by 6 bases, with 15 bases left in between. The CDR3 spells CASSDRRGPNEQFF. CDR3 bases: TGTGCCAGCAGTGATCGGAGGGGGCCCAATGAGCAGTTCTTC.

The chain couples TRBV12-3 or TRBV12-4 to TRBJ2-7; 7 nucleotides agree with TRBD1. The length of the CDR3 is 17 residues. Trimming removed 4 bases from V and 5 bases from J; junction bases left unmatched: 17. CDR3 region: CASSSNRGRGPSHEQYF. The CDR3 bases are TGTGCCAGCAGTTCAAACAGGGGCAGGGGACCTTCCCACGAGCAGTACTTC.

This clonotype is deemed medium-sized. This sequence joins TRBV20-1 and TRBJ2-3, with D possibly matching TRBD2 (6 bases). Germline V gives CDR1 DFQATT, CDR2 SNEGSKA (reference sequence). The length of the CDR3 is 14 residues. Trimming cost V 3 bases and J 1 base, with 11 bases left between them. The CDR3 protein is CSASTASGTDTQYF. The CDR3 DNA is TGCAGTGCTAGTACGGCTAGCGGCACAGATACGCAGTATTTT.

The V call is TRBV29-1, the J call TRBJ1-4, with 7 positions matching TRBD1. V shed 7 bases, J shed 6 bases, and the junction held 8 bases outside the gene matches. The CDR3 is made up of 13 amino acids. The germline gives CDR1 SQVTM, CDR2 ANQGSEA. DNA of the CDR3: TGCAGCGCCCAAGAGGGGACAGATGAAAAACTGTTTTTT. It yields the protein CSAQEGTDEKLFF.

This rearrangement joins TRBV6-6 to TRBJ2-5; 9 bases match TRBD2. The trim removed 2 bases at V and 5 bases at J, leaving 6 bases unmatched. Germline CDR1 reads MNHNY; CDR2 reads SVGAGI (reference sequence). The CDR3 length is 15 residues. This CDR3 reads CASSYGGGAEETQYF. The CDR3 region has the DNA TGTGCCAGCAGTTACGGCGGGGGGGCCGAGGAGACCCAGTACTTC.

The chain uses TRBV9 and TRBJ2-3; D ambiguous. The CDR3 is made up of 9 amino acids. V was pared by 2 bases and J by 12 bases, with 4 bases between. CDR1 and CDR2 (germline): SGDLS, YYNGEE. The CDR3: CASSVRQYF. CDR3 coding DNA: TGTGCCAGCAGCGTGAGACAGTATTTT.

The genes are TRBV20-1 and TRBJ2-7; TRBD2 is a possible D gene (6 bases). The CDR3 runs to 11 residues. Trimming took off 1 base at V and 5 bases at J, with 6 bases between the two ends. CDR1 is DFQATT and CDR2 is SNEGSKA in the germline V gene (reference sequence). CDR3 sequence reads: CSARAGDEQYF. The CDR3 DNA sequence: TGCAGTGCTAGAGCGGGAGACGAGCAGTACTTC.

This clonotype qualifies as medium-sized. The chain links TRBV24-1 to TRBJ2-3; 8 bases match TRBD1. Germline V gene sequence: CDR1 KGHDR, CDR2 SFDVKD. J was trimmed by 3 bases and V by 2 bases; bases with no gene match: 3. This CDR3 has 15 amino acids. In DNA, the CDR3 is TGTGCCACCAGTGATTCCCGACAGGGGACAGATACGCAGTATTTT. Amino acids: CATSDSRQGTDTQYF.

This chain's CDR3 is CASSLTSGSSGEPQHF. In DNA form, the CDR3 reads TGTGCCAGCAGCTTAACTAGCGGGAGTTCTGGGGAGCCCCAGCATTTT. The J gene is TRBJ1-5, the V gene TRBV7-2; D is undetermined. Trimming removed 2 bases from V and 8 bases from J, with 19 bases in between. Germline-derived CDR1 and CDR2 are SGHTA and FQGNSA. The CDR3 sequence is 16 residues long.

The V gene is TRBV20-1, the J gene TRBJ1-6; D is ambiguous. V gave up 0 bases and J gave up 0 bases, with 9 bases separating them. Germline CDR1 and CDR2: DFQATT and SNEGSKA (reference sequence). The CDR3 totals 16 residues. The CDR3 loop reads CSARDTIDSYNSPLHF. CDR3 coding DNA: TGCAGTGCTAGAGACACCATCGACTCCTATAATTCACCCCTCCACTTT.

The sample holds a few counts of this clonotype. The rearrangement links TRBV20-1 to TRBJ2-5, with D uncertain. Trimming pared 6 bases from V and 9 bases from J, leaving 17 bases between. CDR1 is DFQATT, CDR2 SNEGSKA, per germline (reference sequence). The CDR3 has 12 residues. CDR3 sequence: CSARTEYQPQYF. The CDR3 DNA reads as TGCAGTGCACGGACGGAATATCAGCCCCAGTACTTC.

This clonotype occurred many times. This chain joins TRBV20-1 and TRBJ2-1; TRBD1 agrees at 9 bases. V shed 6 bases and J 0 bases; nucleotides not matched to a gene: 3. Germline V gives CDR1 DFQATT, CDR2 SNEGSKA (reference sequence). This CDR3 contains 14 residues. This CDR3 is CSADRGSSYNEQFF. The DNA of the CDR3 is TGCAGTGCCGACAGGGGGAGCTCCTACAATGAGCAGTTCTTC.

This clonotype was seen repeatedly, ten times or more. The chain is built from TRBV11-2 and TRBJ2-7; D is unresolved. Trimming stripped 4 bases from V and 0 bases from J, with 10 bases between. Germline values: CDR1 SGHAT, CDR2 FQNNGV. This CDR3 region has 14 residues. CDR3 amino acids: CASSSPFGSYEQYF. DNA for the CDR3: TGTGCCAGCAGCTCCCCATTCGGCTCCTACGAGCAGTACTTC.

This clonotype has at least ten counts. The chain carries TRBV28 and TRBJ1-1; D ambiguous. V lost 8 bases, J lost 2 bases, and 15 bases lay in between. The CDR3 runs to 14 residues. In germline, CDR1 is MDHEN, CDR2 SYDVKM. The CDR3, as DNA: TGTGCCAGCTCTTCGTTTGGTGTAAACACTGAAGCTTTCTTT. Protein sequence: CASSSFGVNTEAFF.

This clonotype was seen repeatedly, ten times or more. This rearrangement joins TRBV12-3 or TRBV12-4 to TRBJ2-7; a possible D gene is TRBD2 (6 bases). The germline V and J ends were trimmed by 7 bases and 7 bases, with 17 bases remaining between them. The CDR3 runs to 13 residues. The CDR3 nucleotides read TGTGCCAGCACTCCTAGTGGGACTCAAGAGCAGTACTTC. It encodes CASTPSGTQEQYF.

This rearrangement joins TRBV29-1 to TRBJ1-5; 10 bases match TRBD1. The germline CDR1 and CDR2 sequences are SQVTM and ANQGSEA. This CDR3 is built from 16 residues. Unmatched junction bases numbered 10, after V lost 5 bases and J lost 3 bases. CDR3 residues: CSVTTGGEGINQPQHF. The CDR3 DNA follows: TGCAGCGTTACGACAGGGGGCGAGGGAATCAATCAGCCCCAGCATTTT.

This chain connects TRBV7-9 to TRBJ1-5; tentative D call: TRBD1 (5 bases). From germline, CDR1 is SEHNR and CDR2 FQNEAQ (reference sequence). This CDR3 comprises 16 residues. V shed 5 bases and J shed 7 bases, with 21 bases lying between them. DNA for the CDR3: TGTGCCAGCAGCATCCGGGACCAAAACCACGAGCAGCCCCAGCATTTT. Protein: CASSIRDQNHEQPQHF.

This clonotype was counted many times. An end of the junction differs from the germline gene, which may be a read error. The chain joins TRBV27 to TRBJ1-5; weak D call: TRBD1 (6 bases). This CDR3 comprises 14 residues. Germline V gene sequence: CDR1 MNHEY, CDR2 SMNVEV (reference sequence). The CDR3 sequence: CASSLTGGKQPQHF. Written as DNA, the CDR3 is TGTGCCAGCAGTTTAACGGGGGGCAAACAGCCCCAGCATTTT.

The chain employs TRBV20-1 and TRBJ2-3; TRBD1 might be the D (5 bases). CDR3 length: 15 amino acids. V was trimmed by 0 bases and J by 3 bases, leaving 13 bases between them. Germline V gene sequence: CDR1 DFQATT, CDR2 SNEGSKA (reference sequence). The CDR3 DNA follows: TGCAGTGCTAGAGATCACAGGACGTCTACAGATACGCAGTATTTT. Its translation is CSARDHRTSTDTQYF.